This TCR beta chain was recorded in a study of T-cell reconstitution after alpha-beta-depleted transplantation in children. There are many counts of this clonotype. Unique molecular identifiers featured in how the TCRbeta library was prepared. TCRdb re-derived calls from the PCR reads in MiXCR, one entry per CDR3 protein. This table has 640,000 or so distinct CDR3 sequences, 15% to 20% appearing once. V shed 10 bases, J shed 4 bases, and the junction held 8 bases outside the gene matches. The CDR3 is 14 residues long. Germline CDR1 and CDR2: KGHDR and SFDVKD. The V call is TRBV24-1, the J call TRBJ2-7, with 11 positions matching TRBD1. The sample here was PBMCs from the stem cell graft donor, taken from the stem cell graft. This clonotype was obtained from a human donor who donated a stem cell graft to a child with acute myeloid leukemia. This CDR3 reads CATSRTGGMYEQYV. DNA of the CDR3: TGTGCCACTTCAAGGACAGGGGGCATGTACGAGCAGTACGTC.